The clone carrying this TCR beta chain was seen more than once but under ten times. Antigen specificity is unknown. Investigators sourced approximately 2 micrograms of genomic DNA from cryopreserved PBMCs for TCR beta libraries. The entry originates in a study of cytotoxic CD8 clonotypes in ibrutinib-treated CLL. Study observations and caveats: Clonality (at baseline) was higher than in age-matched healthy donors and tracked circulating CD8+ T-cell counts. At progression, clonality fell back toward baseline after rising at ibrutinib response. Treatment saw public clonotypes, which were uncommon, either contract or stay stable.

Sequencing used immunoSEQ multiplex PCR; TCRdb keeps in-frame clones, though not all of them. The sample lists about 60,000 clones; 54% were seen once. Sequencing used PBMCs, obtained at disease progression, from a patient treated with ibrutinib. This clonotype originated in a human donor with chronic lymphocytic leukemia.

The CDR3 protein is CASSLAGGSDTQYF. Written as DNA, the CDR3 is TGTGCCAGCAGTTTAGCGGGAGGGTCAGATACGCAGTATTTT. This rearrangement joins TRBV6-4 to TRBJ2-3; 11 bases agree with TRBD2. The CDR3 runs to 14 residues. V trimming: 5 bases; J trimming: 4 bases; junction bases outside the gene matches: 2. Germline lookup yields CDR1 MRHNA and CDR2 SNTAGT.